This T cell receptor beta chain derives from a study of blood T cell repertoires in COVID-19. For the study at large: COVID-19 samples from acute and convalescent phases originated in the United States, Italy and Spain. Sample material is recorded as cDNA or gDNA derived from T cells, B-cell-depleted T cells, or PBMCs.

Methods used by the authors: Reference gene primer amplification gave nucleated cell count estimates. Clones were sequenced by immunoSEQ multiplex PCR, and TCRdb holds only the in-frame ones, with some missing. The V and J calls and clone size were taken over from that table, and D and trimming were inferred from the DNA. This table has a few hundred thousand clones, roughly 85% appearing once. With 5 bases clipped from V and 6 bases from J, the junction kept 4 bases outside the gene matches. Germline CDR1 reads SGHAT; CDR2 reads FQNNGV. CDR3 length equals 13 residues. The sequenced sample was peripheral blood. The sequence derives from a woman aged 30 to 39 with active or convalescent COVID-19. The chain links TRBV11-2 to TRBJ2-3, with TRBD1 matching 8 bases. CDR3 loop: CASSIRQGDTQYF. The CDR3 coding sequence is TGTGCCAGCAGCATCAGACAGGGGGATACGCAGTATTTT.